This TCR beta chain derives from a study of OX40 agonist ivuxolimab in advanced cancers. For the study at large: Cancers in dose escalation were hepatocellular, melanoma, renal cell and head and neck.

The protocol was immunoSEQ multiplex PCR, while the TCRdb copy is restricted to in-frame clones and leaves out a portion. The sample yields approximately 82,000 clones, over 75% seen once. CDR1 is MNHEY and CDR2 is SMNVEV in the germline V gene (reference sequence). There are 16 residues in the CDR3. V shed 2 bases and J shed 1 base, with 15 bases lying between them. This clone was found once. Its specificity is unknown. Study-wide results and limits: At doses 0.1 to 3.0 mg/kg, CD4+ and CD8+ clones expanded. More expanded clones were seen, on average, in CD8+ T cells than in CD4+.

The V call is TRBV27, the J call TRBJ2-7, with D perhaps TRBD1 (6 bases). Sequencing was performed on CD4+ or CD8+ T cells sorted from blood, taken in a trial of the OX40 agonist ivuxolimab. This sequence originates from an adult with an advanced solid tumor such as melanoma, head and neck, liver or kidney cancer. The CDR3 is CASSLAFPGQSYEQYF. The CDR3 region has the DNA TGTGCCAGCAGTTTAGCGTTTCCGGGACAATCCTACGAGCAGTACTTC.